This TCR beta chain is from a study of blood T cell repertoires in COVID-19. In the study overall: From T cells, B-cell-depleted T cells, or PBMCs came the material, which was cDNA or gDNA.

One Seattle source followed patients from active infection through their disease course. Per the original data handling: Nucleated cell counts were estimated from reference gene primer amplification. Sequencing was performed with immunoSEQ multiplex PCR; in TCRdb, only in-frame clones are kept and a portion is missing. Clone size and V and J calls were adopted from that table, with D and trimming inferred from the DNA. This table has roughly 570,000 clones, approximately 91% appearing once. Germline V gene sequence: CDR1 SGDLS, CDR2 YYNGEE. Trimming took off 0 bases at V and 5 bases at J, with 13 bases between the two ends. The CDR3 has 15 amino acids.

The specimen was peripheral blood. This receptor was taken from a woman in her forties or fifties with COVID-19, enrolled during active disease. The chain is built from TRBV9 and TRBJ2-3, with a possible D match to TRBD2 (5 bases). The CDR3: CASSVGTAEGDTQYF. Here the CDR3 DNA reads TGTGCCAGCAGCGTAGGGACCGCAGAGGGAGATACGCAGTATTTT. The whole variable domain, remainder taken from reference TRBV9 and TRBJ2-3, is DSGVTQTPKHLITATGQRVTLRCSPRSGDLSVYWYQQSLDQGLQFLIQYYNGEERAKGNILERFSAQQFPDLHSELNLSSLELGDSALYFCASSVGTAEGDTQYFGPGTRLTVL.